Listed here are 3 T cell receptor beta chains from one sample, sequenced in a study of blood T cells in healthy people across ages. A second PCR, run for 7 to 11 cycles, used a sample-barcoded 5' primer plus a J-beta primer mix. TCRdb independently ran MiXCR on the 5' RACE reads; one entry per CDR3 protein. The repertoire holds approximately 700,000 distinct CDR3 sequences, with approximately 30% as singletons. Sequencing was carried out using blood. Receptors originate from a woman aged 80 or over in good health.

In its sample, this clonotype was seen many times. V and J are TRBV20-1 and TRBJ2-5; TRBD1 matches 7 bases. Germline CDR1 is DFQATT and CDR2 is SNEGSKA (reference sequence). V lost 6 bases, J lost 7 bases, and 14 bases stayed unmatched. The CDR3 runs 14 residues. The CDR3 DNA is TGCAGTGCCCAGAGGACAGGTCTTAGGGGGACCCAGTACTTC. Its translation is CSAQRTGLRGTQYF.

The table lists this clonotype with many counts. The genes are TRBV5-6 and TRBJ2-1; 8 bases are shared with TRBD2. Germline V CDR1 and CDR2: SGHDT, YYEEEE. With V trimmed by 2 bases and J by 4 bases, 14 bases remained unmatched. The length of the CDR3 is 18 residues. The DNA of the CDR3 is TGTGCCAGCAGCTTTTCCTCCGGGGGGGCCAACTCTTACAATGAGCAGTTCTTC. Translated, it gives CASSFSSGGANSYNEQFF.

The chain joins TRBV12-3 or TRBV12-4 to TRBJ2-3; D might be TRBD1 or TRBD2, each matching 6 bases. This CDR3 has 16 residues. The V end was cut by 7 bases, the J end by 13 bases, with 30 bases between. The CDR3 DNA sequence: TGTGCCAGCACCAACTGGGGACAAACTAGCACAGATGCGGAGTATTTT. This sequence encodes CASTNWGQTSTDAEYF.